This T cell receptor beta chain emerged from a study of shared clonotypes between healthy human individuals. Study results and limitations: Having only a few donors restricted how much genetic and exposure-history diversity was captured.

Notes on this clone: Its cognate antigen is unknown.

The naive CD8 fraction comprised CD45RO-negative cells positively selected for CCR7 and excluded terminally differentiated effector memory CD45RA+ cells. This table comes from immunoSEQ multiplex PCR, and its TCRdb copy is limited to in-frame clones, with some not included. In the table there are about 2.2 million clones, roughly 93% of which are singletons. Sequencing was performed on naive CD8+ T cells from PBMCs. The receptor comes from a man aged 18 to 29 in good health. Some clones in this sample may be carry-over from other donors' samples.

CDR3 amino acids: CASSPSWREGDEQFF. CDR3 DNA: TGTGCCAGCAGCCCTAGCTGGCGGGAGGGCGATGAGCAGTTCTTC. The J gene is TRBJ2-1, the V gene TRBV7-9, with 9 nucleotides matching TRBD2. The junction had 10 bases not matched to a gene; V was cut back by 5 bases and J by 8 bases. CDR3 size: 15 residues. Looked up from germline, CDR1 is SEHNR and CDR2 is FQNEAQ (reference sequence).